What follows are 30 T cell receptor beta chains derived from one specimen sequenced in a study of shared clonotypes between healthy human individuals. The assay was immunoSEQ multiplex PCR, and TCRdb's table has in-frame clones only and misses some. The sample lists roughly 2 million clones, around 95% seen once, with around 0.13% in the top ten. Sequences were obtained from naive CD4+ T cells sorted from blood. Indicated subset: CD45RA+ positively selected. The origin of the receptors is a man between 18 and 35 years old in good health.

As to this clone: This sample also contains other DNA sequences that code for the same CDR3. The chain combines TRBV28 with TRBJ2-3; 7 positions match TRBD1. The CDR3 contains 14 residues. Unmatched junction bases numbered 5, after V lost 5 bases and J lost 3 bases. From germline, CDR1 is MDHEN and CDR2 SYDVKM. The CDR3 protein is CASSPGTATDTQYF. CDR3 DNA: TGTGCCAGCAGTCCGGGGACAGCTACAGATACGCAGTATTTT.

The V and J genes are TRBV29-1 and TRBJ1-2; 8 nucleotides agree with TRBD1. Germline V gene lookup returns CDR1 SQVTM and CDR2 ANQGSEA. The CDR3 runs 12 residues. V was pared by 5 bases and J by 7 bases, with 6 bases of the junction left unmatched. This CDR3 is CSVRQGRFGYTF. In DNA, the CDR3 is TGCAGCGTTCGACAGGGGCGTTTTGGCTACACCTTC.

The V gene is TRBV7-2, the J gene TRBJ2-7; tentatively, D is TRBD1 (5 bases). This CDR3 is 15 amino acids long. V was clipped by 2 bases and J by 3 bases, with 14 bases between them. Germline-derived CDR1 and CDR2 are SGHTA and FQGNSA. The CDR3 coding sequence is TGTGCCAGCAGCTTATCTGGGGCAGACCTCTACGAGCAGTACTTC. Its protein is CASSLSGADLYEQYF. The entire variable domain, with the rest obtained from reference TRBV7-2 and TRBJ2-7, is as follows: GAGVSQSPSNKVTEKGKDVELRCDPISGHTALYWYRQSLGQGLEFLIYFQGNSAPDKSGLPSDRFSAERTGGSVSTLTIQRTQQEDSAVYLCASSLSGADLYEQYFGPGTRLTVT.

V is TRBV2 and J is TRBJ1-1; 9 bases fit TRBD1. The CDR3 runs 17 residues. J gave up 10 bases and V 0 bases, and 15 bases lay outside the gene matches. The germline gives CDR1 SNHLY, CDR2 FYNNEI. In DNA form, the CDR3 reads TGTGCCAGCAGTGAAGCGGCAACCTTAAGGACAGGGGAACGAGCTTTCTTT. As protein: CASSEAATLRTGERAFF.

The chain joins TRBV6-6 to TRBJ1-2, with D possibly being TRBD1 (5 bases). The V gene lost 0 bases and the J gene lost 9 bases, with 17 bases spanning the gap. The germline CDR1 and CDR2 sequences are MNHNY and SVGAGI (reference sequence). This CDR3 has 15 amino acids. CDR3 nucleotide sequence: TGTGCCAGCAGTTACTCGCGGCAGGGACCAAACAGCTACACCTTC. It encodes CASSYSRQGPNSYTF.

The chain couples TRBV25-1 to TRBJ1-5; no clear D. CDR1 MGHDK and CDR2 SYGVNS come from the germline V gene. CDR3 size: 15 residues. With 4 bases removed from V and 0 bases from J, the gap between germline ends came to 10 bases. Here the CDR3 reads CASSADTISNQPQHF. DNA of the CDR3: TGTGCCAGCAGTGCCGACACTATTAGCAATCAGCCCCAGCATTTT. The full variable domain, its missing parts supplied by reference TRBV25-1 and TRBJ1-5, is EADIYQTPRYLVIGTGKKITLECSQTMGHDKMYWYQQDPGMELHLIHYSYGVNSTEKGDLSSESTVSRIRTEHFPLTLESARPSHTSQYLCASSADTISNQPQHFGDGTRLSIL.

V usage is TRBV5-1 and J usage is TRBJ2-1, with 11 bases aligning to TRBD2. CDR3 length: 16 amino acids. The V segment lost 0 bases and the J segment 5 bases; nucleotides outside the gene matches: 4. From germline, CDR1 is SGHRS and CDR2 YFSETQ. The CDR3 nucleotides are TGCGCCAGCAGCTTGGGGGTACTAGCGGGAGACAATGAGCAGTTCTTC. This encodes CASSLGVLAGDNEQFF.

V usage is TRBV9 and J usage is TRBJ2-5; D gene ambiguous. V lost 0 bases and J 2 bases, leaving 11 bases between the germline ends. The CDR3 is 15 residues long. CDR1 SGDLS and CDR2 YYNGEE come from the germline V gene. CDR3 sequence reads: CASSVDQQFQETQYF. The DNA for the CDR3 is TGTGCCAGCAGCGTAGATCAACAGTTTCAAGAGACCCAGTACTTC.

About this clone: Other DNA sequences in the same sample also yield this CDR3. This chain uses TRBV29-1 with TRBJ2-5, with TRBD1 identical over 7 bases. V lost 6 bases, J lost 2 bases, and 3 bases stayed unmatched. CDR3 length: 12 residues. The germline V gene encodes CDR1 SQVTM and CDR2 ANQGSEA. CDR3 sequence: CSVDRDQETQYF. The DNA of the CDR3 is TGCAGCGTAGACAGGGATCAAGAGACCCAGTACTTC.

The V gene is TRBV4-1, the J gene TRBJ1-5, with D possibly matching TRBD1 (6 bases). The CDR3 length is 15 residues. Germline assignment: CDR1 MGHRA and CDR2 YSYEKL. V gave up 0 bases and J gave up 6 bases, with 12 bases separating them. The CDR3 loop reads CASSQDPGAGQPQHF. As DNA, the CDR3 is TGCGCCAGCAGCCAAGATCCGGGGGCAGGTCAGCCCCAGCATTTT.

This chain joins TRBV30 and TRBJ2-3; 10 nucleotides line up with TRBD2. V dropped 0 bases and J dropped 2; count of bases not matched to a gene: 17. CDR3 length: 20 amino acids. Looked up from germline, CDR1 is GTSNPN and CDR2 is SVGIG (reference sequence). CDR3 DNA sequence: TGTGCCTGGAGTGTACTAAAGGGACTAGCGACCCTTGTCCCCACAGATACGCAGTATTTT. Amino acids: CAWSVLKGLATLVPTDTQYF.

This chain uses TRBV28 with TRBJ2-7, with 9 positions matching TRBD1. CDR1 MDHEN and CDR2 SYDVKM come from the germline V gene. Trimming at V came to 8 bases and at J to 4 bases, leaving 12 bases not matched to a gene. This CDR3 spans 15 amino acids. CDR3 DNA: TGTGCCAGCCGCCTTCCCGGACAGGGGAAATACGAGCAGTACTTC. Translating it yields CASRLPGQGKYEQYF.

The chain combines TRBV5-1 with TRBJ2-1; tentatively, D is TRBD2 (6 bases). The CDR3 is 15 amino acids. Trimming stripped 1 base from V and 5 bases from J, with 13 bases between. CDR1 and CDR2 (germline): SGHRS, YFSETQ. The CDR3 DNA reads as TGCGCCAGCAGCTTGTTACGGGAGTCTGACAATGAGCAGTTCTTC. This encodes CASSLLRESDNEQFF.

The chain combines TRBV5-1 with TRBJ2-7, with 8 bases fitting TRBD2. The CDR3 runs to 16 residues. Germline trimming cut 4 bases from V and 0 bases from J; bases unmatched to any gene: 9. CDR1 is SGHRS, CDR2 YFSETQ, per germline. DNA for the CDR3: TGCGCCAGCAGCAGACCCGAAGCGGGGGACTCCTACGAGCAGTACTTC. Translated, it gives CASSRPEAGDSYEQYF.

V is TRBV14 and J is TRBJ2-1; 10 bases line up with TRBD2. Unmatched junction bases numbered 6, after V lost 6 bases and J lost 4 bases. From germline, CDR1 is SGHDN and CDR2 FVKESK. The CDR3 consists of 15 residues. For the CDR3, the DNA is TGTGCCAGCAGTCCGGGACTAGCGACATACAATGAGCAGTTCTTC. This gives the protein CASSPGLATYNEQFF.

This chain connects TRBV9 to TRBJ2-5; the D gene is possibly TRBD1 (6 bases). Germline-derived CDR1 and CDR2 are SGDLS and YYNGEE. V shed 4 bases and J shed 5 bases, with 18 bases lying between them. The CDR3 runs 15 residues. The CDR3 protein is CASSFRDNDWETQYF. In DNA, the CDR3 is TGTGCCAGCAGCTTTCGGGACAACGATTGGGAGACCCAGTACTTC.

The genes are TRBV28 and TRBJ2-3; 9 bases are a match to TRBD1. The CDR3 covers 16 residues. After removal of 3 bases from V and 5 bases from J, the junction contained 9 bases not matched to a gene. Looked up from germline, CDR1 is MDHEN and CDR2 is SYDVKM. In DNA form, the CDR3 reads TGTGCCAGCAGTTTCCATCCGGGACAGGGTATAGATACGCAGTATTTT. Translated, it gives CASSFHPGQGIDTQYF.

CDR3 nucleotides: TGCGCCAGCAAAACTTCCGGGGGAGGCCAAAGCAATGAGCAGTTCTTC. It is translated as CASKTSGGGQSNEQFF. The chain carries TRBV5-1 and TRBJ2-1, with D perhaps matching TRBD2 (6 bases). Germline V gives CDR1 SGHRS, CDR2 YFSETQ. The CDR3 is 16 amino acids. V shed 6 bases and J shed 6 bases, with 22 bases lying between them.

The V and J genes are TRBV18 and TRBJ2-7, with 7 bases fitting TRBD1. The J segment lost 3 bases and the V segment lost 5 bases, leaving 10 bases of the junction unmatched. CDR1 KGHSH and CDR2 LQKENI come from the germline V gene. CDR3 length equals 15 residues. The CDR3: CASSGLGTDFYEQYF. The CDR3 nucleotides read TGTGCCAGCTCAGGTCTCGGGACAGACTTCTACGAGCAGTACTTC.

The CDR3 DNA reads TGTGCCAGCAGTTATCAGGGTGGAAACGGTTACGAGCAGTACTTC. It is translated as CASSYQGGNGYEQYF. The chain employs TRBV28 and TRBJ2-7, with D tentatively TRBD1 (5 bases). The CDR3 is made up of 15 amino acids. Germline V CDR1 and CDR2: MDHEN, SYDVKM. The V end lost 4 bases, the J end lost 4 bases, and 17 bases lay between the germline ends.

The chain carries TRBV6-1 and TRBJ1-2, with 9 bases fitting TRBD1. The CDR3 extends over 13 amino acids. The J segment lost 8 bases and the V segment lost 6 bases, leaving 7 bases of the junction unmatched. Germline loops: CDR1 MNHNS, CDR2 SASEGT. The CDR3 loop is CASRPTGGPGYTF. For the CDR3, the DNA is TGTGCCAGCAGGCCTACAGGGGGCCCGGGCTACACCTTC.

The genes are TRBV5-4 and TRBJ2-5; 8 nucleotides agree with TRBD2. Germline assignment: CDR1 SGHNT and CDR2 YYREEE (reference sequence). The CDR3 contains 15 residues. V shed 7 bases and J 3 bases; nucleotides not matched to a gene: 11. CDR3 region: CASLATGGPEETQYF. The CDR3 DNA is TGTGCCAGCCTCGCCACGGGAGGGCCAGAAGAGACCCAGTACTTC.

About this clone itself: The same CDR3 is also encoded by other DNA sequences in this sample. The chain uses TRBV18 and TRBJ2-5; D is undetermined. Trimming left V 6 bases short and J 3 bases short, with 11 bases between. The CDR3 length is 13 residues. Per the germline V gene, CDR1 is KGHSH and CDR2 is LQKENI. For the CDR3, the DNA is TGTGCCAGCTCTCCCCGGCAGGAAGAGACCCAGTACTTC. It encodes CASSPRQEETQYF. Full variable domain (remainder filled in from reference TRBV18 and TRBJ2-5): NAGVMQNPRHLVRRRGQEARLRCSPMKGHSHVYWYRQLPEEGLKFMVYLQKENIIDESGMPKERFSAEFPKEGPSILRIQQVVRGDSAAYFCASSPRQEETQYFGPGTRLLVL.

The chain recombines TRBV27 with TRBJ2-7, with D unclear. Germline V gives CDR1 MNHEY, CDR2 SMNVEV (reference sequence). V lost 2 bases, J lost 2 bases, and 7 bases lay in between. The CDR3 sequence is 13 residues long. CDR3 protein: CASSLGFTYEQYF. In DNA form, the CDR3 reads TGTGCCAGCAGTTTAGGGTTCACCTACGAGCAGTACTTC.

The chain uses TRBV7-2 and TRBJ2-1; 8 nucleotides line up with TRBD1. With V trimmed by 5 bases and J by 0 bases, 3 bases remained unmatched. The CDR3 is 15 residues long. Germline values: CDR1 SGHTA, CDR2 FQGNSA. CDR3 amino acids: CASSLGQVSYNEQFF. CDR3 bases: TGTGCCAGCAGCCTGGGACAGGTCTCCTACAATGAGCAGTTCTTC.

The rearrangement links TRBV4-1 to TRBJ2-7; TRBD1 aligns across 9 bases. Germline V lookup: CDR1 MGHRA, CDR2 YSYEKL. There are 16 residues in the CDR3. J gave up 5 bases and V 4 bases, and 12 bases lay outside the gene matches. The CDR3: CASSRLPGTGSHEQYF. Here the CDR3 DNA reads TGCGCCAGCAGCCGTTTGCCGGGGACAGGGTCGCACGAGCAGTACTTC.

The genes are TRBV19 and TRBJ2-2; 9 bases match TRBD2. V shed 5 bases and J 4 bases; nucleotides not matched to a gene: 5. Germline CDR1 reads LNHDA; CDR2 reads SQIVND (reference sequence). The CDR3 loop spans 15 amino acids. The CDR3 here is CASSLGLASTGELFF. The CDR3 coding sequence is TGTGCCAGTAGTCTGGGACTAGCTAGCACCGGGGAGCTGTTTTTT.

The V call is TRBV6-6, the J call TRBJ1-2; tentatively, D is TRBD1 (6 bases). Germline V lookup: CDR1 MNHNY, CDR2 SVGAGI (reference sequence). The CDR3 length is 16 residues. Trimming cost V 6 bases and J 2 bases, with 19 bases left between them. CDR3 sequence reads: CASRNPKQGINYGYTF. The CDR3 DNA reads TGTGCCAGCAGAAACCCTAAACAGGGCATCAACTATGGCTACACCTTC.

The chain carries TRBV9 and TRBJ2-1; D possibly corresponds to TRBD2 (6 bases). Per the germline V gene, CDR1 is SGDLS and CDR2 is YYNGEE. Between the trimmed V and J ends, which lost 2 bases and 3 bases, there was a span of 12 bases. The CDR3 sequence is 15 residues long. This CDR3 reads CASSVSGGIYNEQFF. The CDR3 bases are TGTGCCAGCAGCGTCAGTGGGGGGATCTACAATGAGCAGTTCTTC.

This chain uses TRBV4-2 with TRBJ2-5, with 9 bases identical to TRBD2. The CDR3 consists of 13 residues. Germline V lookup: CDR1 LGHNA, CDR2 YNFKEQ. The trim removed 6 bases at V and 5 bases at J, leaving 4 bases unmatched. CDR3 protein: CASSPRGGETQYF. In DNA form, the CDR3 reads TGTGCCAGCAGTCCGCGGGGGGGGGAGACCCAGTACTTC.